This TCR beta chain was captured by sequencing in a study of OX40 agonist ivuxolimab in advanced cancers. Study-level background: One hepatocellular carcinoma and a couple of cutaneous melanoma patients partially responded. Study-wide points: Low levels of normalized T-cell clonal expansion also appeared in some nonresponders.

In the case of this clone: Its antigen is still unknown.

Profiling relied on immunoSEQ multiplex PCR, and the TCRdb table lists in-frame clones only, not all of them. The sample yields fewer than 85,000 clones, 77% seen once. The CDR3 has 14 residues. Germline CDR1 is LNHDA and CDR2 is SQIVND (reference sequence). V was pared by 4 bases and J by 6 bases, with 12 bases between. The sequencing used CD4+ or CD8+ T cells sorted from blood, collected in a trial of the OX40 agonist ivuxolimab. V usage is TRBV19 and J usage is TRBJ1-4; D may be TRBD1 (5 bases). The TCR originated in an adult with an advanced solid tumor such as melanoma, head and neck, liver or kidney cancer. CDR3 protein: CASSTSGRDEKLFF. The CDR3 region has the DNA TGTGCCAGTAGTACCTCGGGACGGGATGAAAAACTGTTTTTT.